These 11 T cell receptor beta chains came from one sample sequenced in a study of T cells in Graves' hyperthyroidism and ophthalmopathy. Using RNA transcripts as the source, TCR beta CDR3 regions were amplified. Primed by the HTBI set, a first-round RT-PCR was run on the TCR CDR3. TCRdb reprocessed the multiplex PCR reads via MiXCR and lists one record per CDR3 protein. The sample contains 500,000 to 750,000 distinct CDR3 sequences, approximately 15% of which appear only once. Specimen: blood. The receptors were gathered from a woman aged 18-29 years with Graves' ophthalmopathy.

Regarding this clonotype: A single base separates this from a much larger clone, so it may be a read error. The chain recombines TRBV24-1 with TRBJ2-5; 8 nucleotides align to TRBD1. The J segment lost 7 bases and the V segment lost 5 bases, leaving 8 bases of the junction unmatched. The CDR3 has 14 residues. CDR1 is KGHDR, CDR2 SFDVKD, per germline. DNA for the CDR3: TGTGCCACCAGTGGAAGGACAGGGCTCGGGACCCAGTACTTC. Its protein is CATSGRTGLGTQYF.

The genes are TRBV29-1 and TRBJ1-2; D gene uncertain. This CDR3 spans 13 amino acids. CDR1 is SQVTM, CDR2 ANQGSEA, per germline. Trimming cost V 8 bases and J 6 bases, with 19 bases left between them. The CDR3, as DNA: TGCAGCACTTCCCTATGGGTTGATCATGGCTACACCTTC. Its translation: CSTSLWVDHGYTF. Looking up the rest from reference TRBV29-1 and TRBJ1-2 gives the full variable domain: SAVISQKPSRDICQRGTSLTIQCQVDSQVTMMFWYRQQPGQSLTLIATANQGSEATYESGFVIDKFPISRPNLTFSTLTVSNMSPEDSSIYLCSTSLWVDHGYTFGSGTRLTVV.

In its sample, this clonotype was seen many times. This chain uses TRBV27 with TRBJ2-7; D is uncertain. This CDR3 spans 16 amino acids. Between the trimmed V and J ends, which lost 0 bases and 2 bases, there was a span of 14 bases. Germline lookup yields CDR1 MNHEY and CDR2 SMNVEV (reference sequence). The CDR3 DNA follows: TGTGCCAGCAGTTTATCGAGGCGGAGATCCCCCTACGAGCAGTACTTC. This codes for CASSLSRRRSPYEQYF.

This chain uses TRBV19 with TRBJ2-1, with D possibly called TRBD1 or TRBD2 (6 bases each). Between the trimmed V and J ends, which lost 7 bases and 6 bases, there was a span of 16 bases. The CDR3 loop spans 14 amino acids. CDR1 is LNHDA, CDR2 SQIVND, per germline (reference sequence). Here the CDR3 DNA reads TGTGCCAGTAAGGACCAGGGGCGGGGCAATGAGCAGTTCTTC. Its translation: CASKDQGRGNEQFF.

This clonotype was counted many times. The J gene is TRBJ1-1, the V gene TRBV3-1, with 9 bases lining up with TRBD1. V was pared by 2 bases and J by 11 bases, with 15 bases of the junction left unmatched. There are 16 residues in the CDR3. Germline V CDR1 and CDR2: LGHDT, YNNKEL (reference sequence). CDR3 in amino acids: CASSQKFLEGQGWAFF. The CDR3 region has the DNA TGTGCCAGCAGCCAAAAGTTTCTCGAGGGACAGGGCTGGGCTTTCTTT.

This clonotype was picked up a small number of times. V is TRBV9 and J is TRBJ2-2; D might be TRBD1 or TRBD2, each matching 7 bases. The CDR3 extends over 14 amino acids. Germline CDR1 SGDLS, CDR2 YYNGEE. Trimming left V 3 bases short and J 5 bases short, with 11 bases between. The CDR3: CASSGEGATGELFF. DNA for the CDR3: TGTGCCAGCAGCGGGGAGGGGGCAACCGGGGAGCTGTTTTTT.

This clonotype has only a few counts. The gene calls are TRBV19 and TRBJ2-7; D perhaps matches TRBD2 (5 bases). This CDR3 spans 16 amino acids. Germline assignment: CDR1 LNHDA and CDR2 SQIVND (reference sequence). V was shortened by 9 bases and J by 0 bases, with 21 bases between the two germline ends. The CDR3 nucleotides read TGTGCCAGCTCCTGGACGGGAATAGGACGCTCCTACGAGCAGTACTTC. It is translated as CASSWTGIGRSYEQYF.

This clonotype was counted many times. The chain combines TRBV7-9 with TRBJ2-7; a possible D gene is TRBD2 (6 bases). The CDR3 sequence is 13 residues long. Trimming removed 4 bases at V and 1 base at J, with 8 bases between. CDR1 and CDR2 from the germline V gene are SEHNR and FQNEAQ (reference sequence). This CDR3 reads CASSWRVSYEQYF. The CDR3 bases are TGTGCCAGCAGCTGGAGGGTTTCCTACGAGCAGTACTTC.

As for this clonotype: A read error is possible here, since a much larger clone lies one base away. The chain employs TRBV2 and TRBJ1-2; maybe TRBD1 (5 bases). CDR3 size: 15 residues. Germline CDR1 and CDR2: SNHLY and FYNNEI. The ends were cut back, 7 bases at V and 1 base at J, with 16 bases in the middle. The CDR3 DNA is TGTGCCAGCACCTTAGGTCGGGGCGGTAACTATGGCTACACCTTC. The encoded protein is CASTLGRGGNYGYTF.

This clonotype has at least ten counts. This sequence joins TRBV7-2 and TRBJ1-1, with TRBD1 as a possible D gene (5 bases). This CDR3 contains 14 residues. Trimming shortened V by 2 bases and J by 4 bases, and 11 bases separated the two germline ends. The V gene's germline CDR1 is SGHTA and CDR2 FQGNSA. The chain's CDR3 is CASSLNPDSTEAFF. The CDR3 DNA is TGTGCCAGCAGCTTAAACCCCGACAGCACTGAAGCTTTCTTT. Supplemented by reference TRBV7-2 and TRBJ1-1, the full variable domain reads GAGVSQSPSNKVTEKGKDVELRCDPISGHTALYWYRQSLGQGLEFLIYFQGNSAPDKSGLPSDRFSAERTGGSVSTLTIQRTQQEDSAVYLCASSLNPDSTEAFFGQGTRLTVV.

The chain uses TRBV30 and TRBJ2-5, with 7 bases that match TRBD2. The CDR3 runs to 14 residues. V dropped 1 base and J dropped 4; count of bases not matched to a gene: 6. The germline gives CDR1 GTSNPN, CDR2 SVGIG (reference sequence). Written as DNA, the CDR3 is TGTGCCTGGAGTGGGGACTATTCGGGAGAGACCCAGTACTTC. This translates into CAWSGDYSGETQYF.